This entry is about one T cell receptor beta chain. Its antigen is unknown. Per-base quality was not reported, and no clone a single base away is much larger than it. The same CDR3 arises from other DNA sequences in this sample as well. Receptors were amplified or captured by the immunoSEQ multiplex PCR assay. For the multiplex PCR, a mixture combining 60 forward primers for TCR Vbeta segments and 13 reverse primers for TCR Jbeta segments was used. Amplification of the CDR3 region of rearranged TCR beta genes was performed with a multiplex PCR assay on genomic DNA. The amplified TCR beta libraries were sequenced on the Illumina HiSeq System as 87-base-pair reads. On the authors' methods: Across the roughly 670 repertoires, a later analysis counted around 80 million unique TCR beta chains, approximately 10 million of which were shared by at least two donors. To remove PCR and sequencing errors, raw reads were error-corrected and collapsed into unique sequences using a nearest-neighbor algorithm that merged closely related sequences. To assign V, D and J gene segments, CDR3 sequences were aligned to IMGT reference sequences. For a sequence to be retained, a match of at least six nucleotides was required to both a V gene segment and a J gene segment. A rearrangement counted as productive if the CDR3 had no stop codons and remained in frame with V and J, and every other rearrangement counted as non-productive. Following IMGT convention, CDR3 was defined as the stretch from the second conserved V-encoded cysteine up to the conserved J-encoded phenylalanine. In an earlier analysis of around 570 of the donors, sequences lacking an unambiguous match to a single V gene segment were excluded. In an earlier analysis of some 590 of the donors, a V segment was called functional when productive rearrangements were above 56.7%, and segregating when the standard deviation between donors exceeded 5%. A statistical classification framework was built to diagnose cytomegalovirus status from the catalog of TCR beta chain sequences. In a later analysis, V and J genes were assigned by comparing TCR nucleotide sequences against IMGT/GENE-DB human TR gene sequences. In a later analysis, CDR3 sequences and most-parsimonious VDJ recombination scenarios were assigned using the TCRdist pipeline. In a later analysis, every TCR beta chain was defined by the combination of its CDR3 amino acid sequence and its V-gene family, and reads without a unique V-gene family were dropped. As a way to deal with suspected cross-contamination and a sequencing artifact, a later analysis dropped 500 to 700 nucleotide sequences that were highly shared and had low generation probability. For each public chain, a later analysis derived a clonal expansion index from normalized ranks of inferred template counts within each repertoire. In a later analysis, generation probabilities were computed using a VDJ recombination model fitted to out-of-frame rearrangements, and the results were checked against IGoR. In a later analysis, hypergeometric tests were used to score TCR-TCR, TCR-HLA and TCR-CMV co-occurrence, with a repertoire-size bias correction applied to TCR pairs. A later analysis estimated false discovery rates by permuting HLA or CMV assignments 20 times. In a later analysis, co-occurring TCRs were grouped using DBSCAN, and TCRdist sequence similarity was added for clustering within HLA-allele-positive subsets. Co-occurrence clustering excluded repertoires with fewer than 30,000 or more than 120,000 public chains, plus five with anomalous nucleotide sharing. TCRdb took this table from immuneACCESS and kept in-frame rearrangements with V and J called. Such tables lack part of the clones; where checked against another copy, unresolved V genes explain under half of the gap, and the rest is unexplained. V, J and clone size are those of that table, while D and trimming were read from the DNA. The sample table records around 120,000 clones; around 62% of these occur just once. Roughly 9% of the sample goes to the ten largest clones.

The cohort was made up of 500 to 850 healthy bone marrow donors. At the time of sampling, every cohort member was nominally healthy, though immune exposures that went unrecorded were likely present. The donor tested CMV seropositive and was one of the 289 seropositive cohort members. A peripheral blood sample was provided by each donor, and peripheral blood mononuclear cells were used for TCR beta sequencing. Genomic DNA was extracted from the blood cell samples with the Qiagen DNeasy Blood Extraction Kit. This specimen comes from a study of cytomegalovirus exposure and HLA in healthy donors (dated by TCRdb to 2016 to 2017). For context, the study as a whole: According to an earlier analysis of several hundred of the donors, 150 million to 200 million T cells yielded 120 million or so unique TCR beta sequences and approximately 300 Gb of sequence data. Along with the approximately 700-subject first cohort, a separate validation cohort of over a hundred different subjects was used. To study patterns of TCR occurrence, a later analysis re-analyzed previously published TCR beta repertoires from 650 to 750 donors and added high-resolution HLA genotyping. Using immunosequencing, the study profiled T cell repertoires from around 670 subjects and related those repertoires to cytomegalovirus serostatus. A later genetic analysis used genome-wide SNP genotypes for 398 of the 666 donors, treating that subset as a discovery cohort. Typing coverage differed by locus: A, B, C, DRB1 and DQB1 were typed in about 620-630 donors, DQA1 in 500 to 550, DPA1 in over 600, and DPB1 in 400 to 490. Rather than using new phenotypic data, the later analysis identified candidate immune exposures from TCR beta sequences and from how often those sequences occurred across donors. Of the roughly 400 genotyped donors, 70% to 90% were placed in the genetic ancestry cluster associated with self-reported Caucasian donors. To decide whether each TCR beta V gene segment behaved as functional or pseudogenic, an earlier analysis of some 580 of the donors relied on high-throughput TCR beta sequencing. On average, roughly 250,000 unique TCR beta nucleotide sequences were sequenced per donor among 300 to 500 genotyped donors of the cohort, with around 19% of those sequences being non-productive. To predict cytomegalovirus infection status, the study combined high-throughput TCR immunosequencing, statistical association of individual TCRs with disease status, and machine learning. HLA typing included class I and class II loci at four-digit resolution. Donor age, sex, ethnicity and CMV serostatus were compiled together with the repertoire data. Because of strong linkage in the cohort, five DR-DQ haplotypes were treated as single units for association and clustering. The study aimed to test whether cataloging public T cell receptors could reveal signatures of past pathogen exposure. An early release that covered roughly 600 HLA-typed donors contained approximately 300 gigabases of sequencing data and about 93 million unique TCR sequences. All discovery cohort repertoires had been generated on a single sequencing platform. Study-wide conclusions, independent of this receptor: Three of the identified cytomegalovirus-associated TCR beta chains were confirmed in vitro to be specific for cytomegalovirus antigens. When HLA alleles, especially DR and DQ, strongly co-occurred, TCR associations were difficult to assign to individual alleles. Compared with the approximately 600-donor mean, donors in an Asian-associated ancestry cluster had fewer N-insertions in productive TCRs, according to a later genetic analysis. Only TCR beta chains were sequenced in this cohort, and the absence of alpha or paired-chain data limited detectable features. An earlier analysis of approximately 530 of the donors showed that most TCR beta V segments appeared in productive rearrangements either about 90% or about 30% of the time, which broadly matched IMGT annotations. A group of highly shared sequence variants was considered likely to be a technical artifact of the sequencing pipeline. A later analysis reported that several top co-occurrence clusters appeared linked to parvovirus B19, influenza, CMV and Epstein-Barr virus. Sequencing depth was assumed to be roughly uniform across donors in the presence/absence analyses, though that assumption may not hold. According to the authors, the approach could potentially be generalized to other disease states and immunological phenotypes. Most TCR sequences were seen in very few donors, while some public TCRs were found in many individuals. According to a later analysis, TCR association rates differed among HLA loci, with DRB1 alleles showing the most associated TCRs and HLA-C alleles showing the fewest. In a later genetic analysis, a missense DCLRE1C variant was associated with V-gene and J-gene trimming of TCR beta chains, and the association was replicated in an independent cohort. Most CMV-associated TCR beta chains appeared to be HLA-restricted in a later analysis, and the HLA associations seemed to be driven largely by CMV exposure. The only immune exposure information available for the cohort was CMV serostatus. In the study, around 150 TCR beta chains were listed as associated with cytomegalovirus. Because some donors lacked HLA typing at each locus, the association tests relied only on the typed subset. The earlier analysis of 450 to 700 of the donors excluded some 16 rarely observed V segments, including chromosome 9 orphons, because counts were too low. A further reported finding was that TCR beta sequences accurately predicted the HLA-A and HLA-B alleles for most subjects in the first cohort. The classifier was reported to diagnose cytomegalovirus status with high specificity and sensitivity in both the original cohort and the validation cohort. Linkage disequilibrium might explain the correlated functional status among segregating V segments, but an unknown experimental factor could not be excluded. A later analysis found that HLA-associated TCR beta chains were more clonally expanded and had lower generation probabilities than equally common non-associated chains. A later analysis associated 16,951 TCR beta sequences with specific HLA alleles at a false discovery rate of 0.05. The 87-base-pair reads could not distinguish some IMGT-functional V segments, including TRBV6-2 and TRBV6-3, so those segments were excluded.

The cysteine opens and the phenylalanine closes a CDR3 of 15 amino acids. Only CDR3 DNA remains: 45 bases, in frame from the first base. The V end gives up 2 bases and the J end 10 bases, leaving 7 bases in the junction not matched to a gene. Reading the germline V gene (reference sequence) gives CDR1 MNHNY and CDR2 SVGAGI. The TCR was taken from a middle-aged woman in good health and CMV-seropositive. The chain is assembled from TRBV6-6 and TRBJ2-1, with TRBD2 matching 11 junction bases. Sequenced input: PBMCs. The DNA is TGTGCCAGCAGTTACGGGACTAGCGGAAGAATAGAGCAGTTCTTC. Its coded protein is CASSYGTSGRIEQFF.